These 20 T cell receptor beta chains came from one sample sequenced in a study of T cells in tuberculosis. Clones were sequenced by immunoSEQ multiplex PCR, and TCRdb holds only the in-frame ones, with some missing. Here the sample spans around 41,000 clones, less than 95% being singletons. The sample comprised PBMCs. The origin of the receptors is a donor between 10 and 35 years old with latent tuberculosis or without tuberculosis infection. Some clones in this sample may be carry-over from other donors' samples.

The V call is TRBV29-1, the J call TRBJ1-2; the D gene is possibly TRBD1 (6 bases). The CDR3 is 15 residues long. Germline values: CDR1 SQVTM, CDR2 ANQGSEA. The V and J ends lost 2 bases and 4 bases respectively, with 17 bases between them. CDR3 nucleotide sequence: TGCAGCGTTGAAAACAGGGAAGGGCCCTTCTATGGCTACACCTTC. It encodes CSVENREGPFYGYTF.

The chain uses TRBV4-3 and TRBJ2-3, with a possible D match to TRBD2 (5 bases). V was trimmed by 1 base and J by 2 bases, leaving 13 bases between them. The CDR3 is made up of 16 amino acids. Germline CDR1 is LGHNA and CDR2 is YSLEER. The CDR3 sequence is CASSQGLSGYTDTQYF. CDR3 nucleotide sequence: TGCGCCAGCAGCCAAGGTCTGAGCGGATACACAGATACGCAGTATTTT.

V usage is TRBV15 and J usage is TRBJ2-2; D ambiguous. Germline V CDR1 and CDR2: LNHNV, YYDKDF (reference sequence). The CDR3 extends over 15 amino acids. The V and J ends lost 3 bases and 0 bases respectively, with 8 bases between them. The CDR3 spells CATSRKSANTGELFF. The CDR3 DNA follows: TGTGCCACCAGCAGGAAGTCGGCGAACACCGGGGAGCTGTTTTTT.

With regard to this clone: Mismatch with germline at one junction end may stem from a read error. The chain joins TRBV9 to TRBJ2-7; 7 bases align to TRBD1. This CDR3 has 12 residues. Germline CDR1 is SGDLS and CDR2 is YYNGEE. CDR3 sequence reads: CASSVVGGQPDF. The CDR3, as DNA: TGTGCCAGCAGCGTAGTAGGGGGACAGCCTGACTTC.

CDR3 bases: TGTGCCAGCAGTCGGACAGGGTTCCGGGGAGAGACCCAGTACTTC. The encoded protein is CASSRTGFRGETQYF. The J gene is TRBJ2-5, the V gene TRBV7-9, with 8 bases fitting TRBD1. Germline V gene lookup returns CDR1 SEHNR and CDR2 FQNEAQ (reference sequence). Unmatched junction bases numbered 10, after V lost 6 bases and J lost 4 bases. CDR3 length equals 15 residues. The complete variable domain, with remaining parts taken from reference TRBV7-9 and TRBJ2-5, reads DTGVSQNPRHKITKRGQNVTFRCDPISEHNRLYWYRQTLGQGPEFLTYFQNEAQLEKSRLLSDRFSAERPKGSFSTLEIQRTEQGDSAMYLCASSRTGFRGETQYFGPGTRLLVL.

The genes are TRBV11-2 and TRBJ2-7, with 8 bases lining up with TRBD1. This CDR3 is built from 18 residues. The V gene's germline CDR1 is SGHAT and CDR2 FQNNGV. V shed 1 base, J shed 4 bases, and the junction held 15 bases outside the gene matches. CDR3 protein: CASSLGNSPDRVFYEQYF. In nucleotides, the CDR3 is TGTGCCAGCAGCTTAGGCAATAGTCCGGACAGGGTCTTTTACGAGCAGTACTTC.

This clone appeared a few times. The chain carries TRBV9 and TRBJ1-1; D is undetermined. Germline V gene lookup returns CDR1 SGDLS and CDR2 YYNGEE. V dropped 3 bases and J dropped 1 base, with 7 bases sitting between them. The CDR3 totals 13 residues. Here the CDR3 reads CASSDIRNTEAFF. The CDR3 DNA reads TGTGCCAGCAGCGACATAAGGAACACTGAAGCTTTCTTT.

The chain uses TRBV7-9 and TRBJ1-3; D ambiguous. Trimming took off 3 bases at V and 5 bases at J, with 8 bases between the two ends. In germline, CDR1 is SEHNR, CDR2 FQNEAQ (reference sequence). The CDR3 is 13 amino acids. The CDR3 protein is CASSFEERNTIYF. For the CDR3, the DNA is TGTGCCAGCAGCTTCGAGGAGAGAAACACCATATATTTT.

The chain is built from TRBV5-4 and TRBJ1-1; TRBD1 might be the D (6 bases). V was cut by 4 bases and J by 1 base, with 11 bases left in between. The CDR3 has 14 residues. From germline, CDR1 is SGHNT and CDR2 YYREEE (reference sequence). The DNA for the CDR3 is TGTGCCAGCAGCGCAGGGACACCGAACACTGAAGCTTTCTTT. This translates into CASSAGTPNTEAFF. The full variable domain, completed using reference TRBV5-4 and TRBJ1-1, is ETGVTQSPTHLIKTRGQQVTLRCSSQSGHNTVSWYQQALGQGPQFIFQYYREEENGRGNFPPRFSGLQFPNYSSELNVNALELDDSALYLCASSAGTPNTEAFFGQGTRLTVV.

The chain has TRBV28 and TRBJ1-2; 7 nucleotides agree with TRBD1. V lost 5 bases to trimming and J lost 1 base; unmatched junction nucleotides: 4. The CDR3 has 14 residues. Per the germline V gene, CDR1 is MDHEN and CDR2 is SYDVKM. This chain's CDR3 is CASSAAGGNYGYTF. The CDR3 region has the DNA TGTGCCAGCAGTGCCGCAGGGGGTAACTATGGCTACACCTTC.

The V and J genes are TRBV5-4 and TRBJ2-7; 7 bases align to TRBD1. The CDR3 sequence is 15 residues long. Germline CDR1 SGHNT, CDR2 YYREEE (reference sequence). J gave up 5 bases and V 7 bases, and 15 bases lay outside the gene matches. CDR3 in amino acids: CASGLVVGGRNEQYF. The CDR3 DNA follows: TGTGCCAGCGGCCTTGTAGTAGGGGGCAGGAACGAGCAGTACTTC.

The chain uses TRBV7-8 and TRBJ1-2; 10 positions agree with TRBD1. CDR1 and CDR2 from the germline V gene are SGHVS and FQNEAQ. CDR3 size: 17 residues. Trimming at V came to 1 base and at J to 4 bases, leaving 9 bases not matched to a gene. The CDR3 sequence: CASSLELRDRGSYGYTF. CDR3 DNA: TGTGCCAGCAGCTTAGAATTGCGGGACAGGGGCAGCTATGGCTACACCTTC.

DNA of the CDR3: TGCGCCAGCAGCCAATCAACGGGAGGAGGAGGAGATACGCAGTATTTT. Protein sequence: CASSQSTGGGGDTQYF. J is TRBJ2-3 and V is TRBV4-3; TRBD2 agrees at 7 bases. After removal of 2 bases from V and 5 bases from J, the junction contained 10 bases not matched to a gene. This CDR3 comprises 16 residues. Germline V gene data show CDR1 as LGHNA and CDR2 as YSLEER.

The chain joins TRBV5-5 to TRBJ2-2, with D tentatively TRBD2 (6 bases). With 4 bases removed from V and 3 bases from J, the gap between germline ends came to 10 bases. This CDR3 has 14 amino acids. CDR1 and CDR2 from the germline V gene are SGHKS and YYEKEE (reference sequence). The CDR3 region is CASSPRDYTGELFF. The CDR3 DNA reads TGTGCCAGCAGCCCCCGGGACTACACCGGGGAGCTGTTTTTT.

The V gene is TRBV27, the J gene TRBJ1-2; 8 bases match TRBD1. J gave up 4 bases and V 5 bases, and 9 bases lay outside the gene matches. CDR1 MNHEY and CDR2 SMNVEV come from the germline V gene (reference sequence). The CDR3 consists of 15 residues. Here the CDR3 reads CASSTLGQGTYGYTF. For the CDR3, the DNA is TGTGCCAGCAGTACCCTCGGACAGGGTACCTATGGCTACACCTTC.

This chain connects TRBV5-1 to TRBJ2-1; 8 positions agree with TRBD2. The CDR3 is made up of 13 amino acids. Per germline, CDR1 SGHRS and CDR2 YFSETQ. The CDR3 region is CASREGGNNEQFF. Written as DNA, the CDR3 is TGCGCATCACGGGAGGGCGGGAACAATGAGCAGTTCTTC.

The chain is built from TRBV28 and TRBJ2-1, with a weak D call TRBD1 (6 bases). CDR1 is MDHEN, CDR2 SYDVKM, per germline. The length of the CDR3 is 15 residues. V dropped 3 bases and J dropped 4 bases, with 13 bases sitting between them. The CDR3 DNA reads TGTGCCAGCAGTTTGCCCGGGACACCTTACAATGAGCAGTTCTTC. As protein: CASSLPGTPYNEQFF.

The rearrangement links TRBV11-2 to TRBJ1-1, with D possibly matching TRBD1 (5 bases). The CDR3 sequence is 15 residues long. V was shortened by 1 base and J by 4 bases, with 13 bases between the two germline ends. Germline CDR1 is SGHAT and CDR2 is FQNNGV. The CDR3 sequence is CASSLGAGPGTEAFF. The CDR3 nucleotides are TGTGCCAGCAGCTTAGGTGCAGGGCCGGGCACTGAAGCTTTCTTT.

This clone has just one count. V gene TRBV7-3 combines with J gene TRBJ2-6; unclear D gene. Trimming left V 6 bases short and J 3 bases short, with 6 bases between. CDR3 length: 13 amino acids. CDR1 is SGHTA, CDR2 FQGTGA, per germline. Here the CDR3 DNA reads TGTGCCAGCAGTCCTCTTGGGGCCAACGTCCTGACTTTC. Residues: CASSPLGANVLTF.

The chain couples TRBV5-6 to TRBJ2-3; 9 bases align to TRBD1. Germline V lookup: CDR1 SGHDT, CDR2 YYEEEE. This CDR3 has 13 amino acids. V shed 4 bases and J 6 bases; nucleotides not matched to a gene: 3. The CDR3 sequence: CASSGTGSDTQYF. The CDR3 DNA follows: TGTGCCAGCAGCGGGACAGGGTCGGATACGCAGTATTTT.